This TCR beta chain was captured by sequencing in a study of cytomegalovirus exposure and HLA in healthy donors. PCR was performed using 60 Vbeta and 13 Jbeta primers. Clones were read by immunoSEQ multiplex PCR, and TCRdb kept only the in-frame ones, dropping some. The sample carries under 200,000 clones, 70% to 80% recorded once. Study-wide results and caveats: In vitro experiments confirmed that three CMV-associated chains were specific for CMV antigens.

As for this clone: The antigen remains unidentified.

Donors had nominal health at sampling but likely had unrecorded immune exposures. Material for sequencing was PBMCs. This TCR was recovered from a man between 25 and 39 years old in good health and CMV-seronegative.

CDR3 sequence: CASSEGLAEYEQYF. As DNA, the CDR3 is TGTGCCAGCAGCGAGGGACTAGCGGAGTACGAGCAGTACTTC. The chain carries TRBV9 and TRBJ2-7, with 11 bases identical to TRBD2. The CDR3 runs 14 residues. V dropped 3 bases and J dropped 4; count of bases not matched to a gene: 3. The germline V gene has CDR1 SGDLS and CDR2 YYNGEE.